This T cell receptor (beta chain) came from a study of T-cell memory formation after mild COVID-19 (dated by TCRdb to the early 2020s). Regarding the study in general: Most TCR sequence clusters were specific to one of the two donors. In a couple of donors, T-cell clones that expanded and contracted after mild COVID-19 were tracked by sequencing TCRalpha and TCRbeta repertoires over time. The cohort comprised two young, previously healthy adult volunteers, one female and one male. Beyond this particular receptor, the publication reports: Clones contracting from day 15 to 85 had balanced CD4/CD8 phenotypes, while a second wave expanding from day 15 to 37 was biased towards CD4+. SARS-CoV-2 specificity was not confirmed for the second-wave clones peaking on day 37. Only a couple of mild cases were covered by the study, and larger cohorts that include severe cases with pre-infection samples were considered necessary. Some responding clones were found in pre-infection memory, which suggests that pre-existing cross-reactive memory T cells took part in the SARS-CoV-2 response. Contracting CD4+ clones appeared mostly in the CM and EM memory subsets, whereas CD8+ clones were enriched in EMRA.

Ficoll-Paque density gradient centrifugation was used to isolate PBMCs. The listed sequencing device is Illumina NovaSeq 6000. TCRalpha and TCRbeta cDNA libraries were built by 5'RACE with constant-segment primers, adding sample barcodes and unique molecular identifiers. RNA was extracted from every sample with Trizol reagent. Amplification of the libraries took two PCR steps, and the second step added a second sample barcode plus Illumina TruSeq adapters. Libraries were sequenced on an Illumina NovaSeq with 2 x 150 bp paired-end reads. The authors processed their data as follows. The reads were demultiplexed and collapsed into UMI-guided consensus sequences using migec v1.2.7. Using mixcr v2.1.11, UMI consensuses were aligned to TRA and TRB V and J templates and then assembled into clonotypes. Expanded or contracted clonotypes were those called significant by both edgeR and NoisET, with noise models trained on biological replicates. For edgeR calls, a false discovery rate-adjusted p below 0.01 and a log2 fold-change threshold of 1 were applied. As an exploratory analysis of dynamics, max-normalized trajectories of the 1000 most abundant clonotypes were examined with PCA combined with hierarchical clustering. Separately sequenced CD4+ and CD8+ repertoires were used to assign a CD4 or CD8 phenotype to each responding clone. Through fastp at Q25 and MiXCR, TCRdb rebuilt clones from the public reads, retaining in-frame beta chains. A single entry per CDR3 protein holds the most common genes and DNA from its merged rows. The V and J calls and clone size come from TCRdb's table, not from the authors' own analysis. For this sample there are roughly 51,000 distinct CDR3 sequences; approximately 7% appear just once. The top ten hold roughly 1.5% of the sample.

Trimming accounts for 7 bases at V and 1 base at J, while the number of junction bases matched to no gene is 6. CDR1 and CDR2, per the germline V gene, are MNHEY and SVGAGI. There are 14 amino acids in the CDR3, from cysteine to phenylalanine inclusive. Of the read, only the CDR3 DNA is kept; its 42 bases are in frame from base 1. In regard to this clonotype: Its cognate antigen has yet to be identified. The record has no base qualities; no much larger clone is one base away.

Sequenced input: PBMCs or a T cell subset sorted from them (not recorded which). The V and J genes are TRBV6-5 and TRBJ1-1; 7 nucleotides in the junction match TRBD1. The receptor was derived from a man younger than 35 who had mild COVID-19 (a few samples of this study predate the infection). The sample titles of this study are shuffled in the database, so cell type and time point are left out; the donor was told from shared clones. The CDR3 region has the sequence CASTRRQGNTEAFF. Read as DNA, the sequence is TGTGCCAGCACCCGGCGACAGGGGAACACTGAAGCTTTCTTT.